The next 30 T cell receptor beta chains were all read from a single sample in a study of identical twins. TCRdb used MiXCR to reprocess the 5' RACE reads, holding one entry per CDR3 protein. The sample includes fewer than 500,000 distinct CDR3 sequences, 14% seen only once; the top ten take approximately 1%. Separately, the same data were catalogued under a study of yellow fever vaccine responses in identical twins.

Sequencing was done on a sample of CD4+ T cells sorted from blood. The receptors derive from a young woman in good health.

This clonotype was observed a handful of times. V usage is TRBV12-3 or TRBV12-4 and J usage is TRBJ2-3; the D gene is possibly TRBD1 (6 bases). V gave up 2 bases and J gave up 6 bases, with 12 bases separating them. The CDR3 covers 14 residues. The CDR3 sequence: CASSLRQVRDTQYF. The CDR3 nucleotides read TGTGCCAGCAGTTTACGACAGGTTAGGGATACGCAGTATTTT.

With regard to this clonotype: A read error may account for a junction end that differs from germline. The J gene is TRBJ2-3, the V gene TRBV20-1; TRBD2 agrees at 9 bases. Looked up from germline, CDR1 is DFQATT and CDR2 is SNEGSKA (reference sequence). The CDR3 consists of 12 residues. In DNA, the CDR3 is TGCAGTGCTAGGGTTAGCGGGAGTACCGTTACATTT. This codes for CSARVSGSTVTF.

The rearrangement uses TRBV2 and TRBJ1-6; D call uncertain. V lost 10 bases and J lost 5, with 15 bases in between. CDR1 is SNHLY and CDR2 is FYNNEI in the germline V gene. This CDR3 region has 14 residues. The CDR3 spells CATSSTGNNSPLHF. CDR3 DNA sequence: TGTGCCACCAGCTCGACGGGTAATAATTCACCCCTCCACTTT.

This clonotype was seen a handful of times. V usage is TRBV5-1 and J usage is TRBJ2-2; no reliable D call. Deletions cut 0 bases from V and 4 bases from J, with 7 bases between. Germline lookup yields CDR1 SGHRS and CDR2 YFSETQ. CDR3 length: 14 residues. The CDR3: CASSLEAGTGELFF. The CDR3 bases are TGCGCCAGCAGCTTGGAGGCAGGCACCGGGGAGCTGTTTTTT. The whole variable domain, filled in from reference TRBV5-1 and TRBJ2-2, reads KAGVTQTPRYLIKTRGQQVTLSCSPISGHRSVSWYQQTPGQGLQFLFEYFSETQRNKGNFPGRFSGRQFSNSRSEMNVSTLELGDSALYLCASSLEAGTGELFFGEGSRLTVL.

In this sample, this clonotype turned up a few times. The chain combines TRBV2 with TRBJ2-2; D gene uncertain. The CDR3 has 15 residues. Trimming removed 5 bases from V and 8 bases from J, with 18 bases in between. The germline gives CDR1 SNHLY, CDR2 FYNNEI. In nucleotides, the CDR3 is TGTGCCAGCAGTTTGTCACGGCAGGTACCGGGGGAGCTGTTTTTT. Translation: CASSLSRQVPGELFF.

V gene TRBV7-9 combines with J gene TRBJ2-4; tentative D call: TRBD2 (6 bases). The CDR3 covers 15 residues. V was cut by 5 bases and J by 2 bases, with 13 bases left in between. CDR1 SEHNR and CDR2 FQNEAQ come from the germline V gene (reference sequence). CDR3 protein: CASSMREVPKNIQYF. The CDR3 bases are TGTGCCAGCAGCATGAGGGAGGTTCCCAAAAACATTCAGTACTTC. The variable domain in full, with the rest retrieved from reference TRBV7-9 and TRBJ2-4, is DTGVSQNPRHKITKRGQNVTFRCDPISEHNRLYWYRQTLGQGPEFLTYFQNEAQLEKSRLLSDRFSAERPKGSFSTLEIQRTEQGDSAMYLCASSMREVPKNIQYFGAGTRLSVL.

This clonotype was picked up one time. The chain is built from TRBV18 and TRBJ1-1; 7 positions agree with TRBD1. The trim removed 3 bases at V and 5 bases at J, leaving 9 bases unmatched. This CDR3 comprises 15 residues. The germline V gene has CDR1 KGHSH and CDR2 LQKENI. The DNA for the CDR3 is TGTGCCAGCTCACCGCCCAGAACAGGGGCGACTGAAGCTTTCTTT. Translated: CASSPPRTGATEAFF.

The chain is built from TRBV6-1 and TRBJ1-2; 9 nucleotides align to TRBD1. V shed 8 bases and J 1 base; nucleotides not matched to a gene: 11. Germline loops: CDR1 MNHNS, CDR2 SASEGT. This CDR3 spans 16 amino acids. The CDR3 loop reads CASHRDRDLDNYGYTF. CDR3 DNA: TGTGCCAGCCACCGGGACAGGGACCTCGATAACTATGGCTACACCTTC.

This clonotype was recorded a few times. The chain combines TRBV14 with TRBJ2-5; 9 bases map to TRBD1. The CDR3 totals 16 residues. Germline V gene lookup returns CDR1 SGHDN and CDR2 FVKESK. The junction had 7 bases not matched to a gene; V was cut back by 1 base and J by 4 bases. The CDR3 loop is CASSQARDRVLETQYF. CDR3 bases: TGTGCCAGCAGCCAAGCCCGGGACAGGGTCCTAGAGACCCAGTACTTC.

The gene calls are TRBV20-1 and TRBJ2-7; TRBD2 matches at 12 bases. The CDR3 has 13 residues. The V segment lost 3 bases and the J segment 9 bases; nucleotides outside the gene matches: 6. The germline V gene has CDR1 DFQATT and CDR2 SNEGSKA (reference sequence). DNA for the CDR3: TGCAGTGCTAGCCCGACTAGCGGGAGCTGGCAGTACTTC. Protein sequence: CSASPTSGSWQYF.

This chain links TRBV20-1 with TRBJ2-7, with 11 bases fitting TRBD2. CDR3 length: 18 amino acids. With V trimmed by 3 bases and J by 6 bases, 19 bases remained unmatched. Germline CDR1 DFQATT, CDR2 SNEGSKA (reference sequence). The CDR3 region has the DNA TGCAGTGCTAGCCGGGTTAGCGGGAGGGTAGATTTATCGGGCGAGCAGTACTTC. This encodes CSASRVSGRVDLSGEQYF.

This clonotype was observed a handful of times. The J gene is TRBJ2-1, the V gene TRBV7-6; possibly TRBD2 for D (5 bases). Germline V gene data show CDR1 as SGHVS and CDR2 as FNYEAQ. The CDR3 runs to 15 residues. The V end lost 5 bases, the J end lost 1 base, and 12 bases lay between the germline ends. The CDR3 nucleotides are TGTGCCAGCAGCCTACTTCGAGGGTCCTACAATGAGCAGTTCTTC. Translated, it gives CASSLLRGSYNEQFF.

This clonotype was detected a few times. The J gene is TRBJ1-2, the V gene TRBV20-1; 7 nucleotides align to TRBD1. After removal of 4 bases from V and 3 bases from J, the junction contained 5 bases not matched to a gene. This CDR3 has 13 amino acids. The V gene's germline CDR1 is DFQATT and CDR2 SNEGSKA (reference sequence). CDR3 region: CSAKQGFDYGYTF. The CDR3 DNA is TGCAGTGCTAAACAGGGGTTTGACTATGGCTACACCTTC.

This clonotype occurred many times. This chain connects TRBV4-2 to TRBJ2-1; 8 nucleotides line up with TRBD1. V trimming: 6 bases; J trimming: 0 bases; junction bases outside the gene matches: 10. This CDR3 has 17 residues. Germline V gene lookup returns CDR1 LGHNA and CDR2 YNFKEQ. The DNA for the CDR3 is TGTGCCAGCAGAATGACAGGGGCTCCTGGCTCCTACAATGAGCAGTTCTTC. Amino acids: CASRMTGAPGSYNEQFF.

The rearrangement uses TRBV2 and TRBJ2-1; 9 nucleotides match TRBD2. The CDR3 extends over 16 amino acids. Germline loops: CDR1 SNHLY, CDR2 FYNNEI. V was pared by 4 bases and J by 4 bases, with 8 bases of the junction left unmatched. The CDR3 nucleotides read TGTGCCAGCAGTGTAATACCGGGACTAGCTTACAATGAGCAGTTCTTC. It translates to CASSVIPGLAYNEQFF. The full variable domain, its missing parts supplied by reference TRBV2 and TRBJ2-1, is EPEVTQTPSHQVTQMGQEVILRCVPISNHLYFYWYRQILGQKVEFLVSFYNNEISEKSEIFDDQFSVERPDGSNFTLKIRSTKLEDSAMYFCASSVIPGLAYNEQFFGPGTRLTVL.

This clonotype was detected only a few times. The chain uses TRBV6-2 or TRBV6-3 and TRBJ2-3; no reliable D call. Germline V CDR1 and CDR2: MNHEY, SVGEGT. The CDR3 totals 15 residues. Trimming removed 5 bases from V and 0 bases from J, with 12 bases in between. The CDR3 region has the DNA TGTGCCAGCAGTCCCCTGGTCTCTAGCACAGATACGCAGTATTTT. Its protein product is CASSPLVSSTDTQYF.

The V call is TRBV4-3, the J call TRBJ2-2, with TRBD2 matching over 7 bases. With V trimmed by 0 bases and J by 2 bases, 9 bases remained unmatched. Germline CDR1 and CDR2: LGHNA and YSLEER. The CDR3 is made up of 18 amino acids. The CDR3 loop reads CASSQDLGGSSNTGELFF. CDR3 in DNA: TGCGCCAGCAGCCAAGATCTTGGCGGGAGTAGTAACACCGGGGAGCTGTTTTTT.

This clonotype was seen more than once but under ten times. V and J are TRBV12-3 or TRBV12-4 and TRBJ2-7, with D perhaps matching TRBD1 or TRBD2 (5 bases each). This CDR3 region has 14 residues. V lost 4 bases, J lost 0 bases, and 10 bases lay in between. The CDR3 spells CASSSGSSSYEQYF. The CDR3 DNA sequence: TGTGCCAGCAGTTCAGGGAGCAGCTCCTACGAGCAGTACTTC.

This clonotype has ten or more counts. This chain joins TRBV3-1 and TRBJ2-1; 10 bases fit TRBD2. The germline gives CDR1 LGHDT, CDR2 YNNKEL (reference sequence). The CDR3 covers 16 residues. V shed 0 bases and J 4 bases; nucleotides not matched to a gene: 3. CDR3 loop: CASSQDPSGRYNEQFF. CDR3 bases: TGTGCCAGCAGCCAAGATCCTAGCGGGAGATACAATGAGCAGTTCTTC.

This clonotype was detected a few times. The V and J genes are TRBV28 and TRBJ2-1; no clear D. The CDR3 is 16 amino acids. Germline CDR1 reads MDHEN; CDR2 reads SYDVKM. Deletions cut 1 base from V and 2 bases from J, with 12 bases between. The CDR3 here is CASSLSLGVAYNEQFF. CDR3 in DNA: TGTGCCAGCAGTTTATCTCTCGGCGTAGCCTACAATGAGCAGTTCTTC.

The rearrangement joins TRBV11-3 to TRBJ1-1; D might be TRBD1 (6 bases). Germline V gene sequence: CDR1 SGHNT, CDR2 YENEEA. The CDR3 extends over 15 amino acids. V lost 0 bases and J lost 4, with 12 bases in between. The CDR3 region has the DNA TGTGCCAGCAGCTTAGATCGGGGGCTGGGCACTGAAGCTTTCTTT. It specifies CASSLDRGLGTEAFF.

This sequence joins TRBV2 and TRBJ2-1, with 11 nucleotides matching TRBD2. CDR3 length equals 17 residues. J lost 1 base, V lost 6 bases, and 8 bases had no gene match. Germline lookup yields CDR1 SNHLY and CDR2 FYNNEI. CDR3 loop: CASRGGSGRVSYNEQFF. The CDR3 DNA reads TGTGCCAGCAGGGGGGGTAGCGGGAGGGTTTCCTACAATGAGCAGTTCTTC.

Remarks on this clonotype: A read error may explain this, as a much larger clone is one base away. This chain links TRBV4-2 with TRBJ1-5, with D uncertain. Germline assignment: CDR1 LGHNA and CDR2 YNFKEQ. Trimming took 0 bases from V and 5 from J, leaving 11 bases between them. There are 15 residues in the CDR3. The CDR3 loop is CASSQDSGVDQPQHF. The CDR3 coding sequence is TGTGCCAGCAGCCAAGATTCTGGGGTTGATCAGCCCCAGCATTTT.

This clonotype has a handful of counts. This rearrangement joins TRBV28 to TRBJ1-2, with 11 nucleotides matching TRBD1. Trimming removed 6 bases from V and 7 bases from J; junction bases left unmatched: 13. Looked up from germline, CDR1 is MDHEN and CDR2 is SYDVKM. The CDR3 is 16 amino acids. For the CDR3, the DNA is TGTGCCAGCAGCCACGGACAGGGGGCGGGAATGGGTGGCTACACCTTC. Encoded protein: CASSHGQGAGMGGYTF.

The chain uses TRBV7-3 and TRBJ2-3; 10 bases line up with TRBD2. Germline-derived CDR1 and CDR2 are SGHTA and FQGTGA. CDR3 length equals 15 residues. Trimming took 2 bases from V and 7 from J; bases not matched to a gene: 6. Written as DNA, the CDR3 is TGTGCCAGCAGCTTAGAAAGCGGGGGGGCCCATACGCAGTATTTT. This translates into CASSLESGGAHTQYF.

CDR3 sequence: CASSSHLAGGNNEQFF. In nucleotides, the CDR3 is TGTGCCAGCAGTTCCCATCTAGCGGGTGGGAACAATGAGCAGTTCTTC. The chain recombines TRBV12-3 or TRBV12-4 with TRBJ2-1; 8 nucleotides agree with TRBD2. Trimming removed 4 bases from V and 5 bases from J; junction bases left unmatched: 10. The CDR3 consists of 16 residues.

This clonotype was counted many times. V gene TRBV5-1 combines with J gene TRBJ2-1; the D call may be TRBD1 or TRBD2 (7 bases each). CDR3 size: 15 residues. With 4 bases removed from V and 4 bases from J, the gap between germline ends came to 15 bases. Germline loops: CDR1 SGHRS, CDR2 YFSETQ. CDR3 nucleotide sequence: TGCGCCAGCAGCATGGGGGGGACAGAGTACAATGAGCAGTTCTTC. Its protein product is CASSMGGTEYNEQFF.

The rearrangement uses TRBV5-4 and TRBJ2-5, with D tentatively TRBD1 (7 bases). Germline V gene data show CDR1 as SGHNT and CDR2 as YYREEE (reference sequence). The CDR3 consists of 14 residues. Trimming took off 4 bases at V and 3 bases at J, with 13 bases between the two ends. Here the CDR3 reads CASSRGTAEETQYF. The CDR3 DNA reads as TGTGCCAGCAGCCGGGGGACAGCCGAAGAGACCCAGTACTTC.

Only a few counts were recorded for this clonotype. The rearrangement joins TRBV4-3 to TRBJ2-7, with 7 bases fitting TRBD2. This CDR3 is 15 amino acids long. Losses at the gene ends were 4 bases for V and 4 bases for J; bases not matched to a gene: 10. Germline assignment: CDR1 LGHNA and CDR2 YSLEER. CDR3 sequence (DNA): TGCGCCAGCAGCCTAGAACCGGGACTAAAGTACGAGCAGTACTTC. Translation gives CASSLEPGLKYEQYF.

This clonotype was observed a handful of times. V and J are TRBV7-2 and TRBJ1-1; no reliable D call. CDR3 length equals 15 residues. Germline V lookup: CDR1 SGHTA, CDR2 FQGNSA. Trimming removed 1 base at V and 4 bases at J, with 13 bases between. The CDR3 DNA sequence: TGTGCCAGCAGCTTAGAACAGACGTTGAGCACTGAAGCTTTCTTT. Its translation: CASSLEQTLSTEAFF.